These 9 T cell receptor beta chains came from one sample sequenced in a study of T cell responses to AZD1222 COVID-19 vaccine. The assay was immunoSEQ multiplex PCR, and TCRdb's table has in-frame clones only and misses some. The table has tens of thousands of clones, about four fifths seen once; the top ten hold under 7%. Here the sequenced sample was peripheral blood, taken on day 0 of AZD1222 vaccination. These receptors originate from an adult in good health.

With respect to this clone: Different DNA sequences within this sample yield the same CDR3. The CDR3 DNA reads as TGTGCCAGCAGCGTGTCACAGAACACTGAAGCTTTCTTT. It translates to CASSVSQNTEAFF. The V gene is TRBV9, the J gene TRBJ1-1; unclear D gene. With 2 bases removed from V and 1 base from J, the gap between germline ends came to 6 bases. The CDR3 is 13 amino acids. Per germline, CDR1 SGDLS and CDR2 YYNGEE. The full variable domain, its missing parts supplied by reference TRBV9 and TRBJ1-1, is DSGVTQTPKHLITATGQRVTLRCSPRSGDLSVYWYQQSLDQGLQFLIQYYNGEERAKGNILERFSAQQFPDLHSELNLSSLELGDSALYFCASSVSQNTEAFFGQGTRLTVV.

The chain joins TRBV3-1 (or the pseudogene TRBV3-2) to TRBJ2-2; no clear D gene. Germline V lookup: CDR1 LGHDT, CDR2 YNNKEL (reference sequence). The CDR3 spans 15 residues. V lost 3 bases and J 7 bases, leaving 15 bases between the germline ends. CDR3 sequence (DNA): TGTGCCAGCAGCCAGGACCCGTCCGGCAGCGGGGAGCTGTTTTTT. Translation gives CASSQDPSGSGELFF.

V and J are TRBV9 and TRBJ1-1, with 8 positions matching TRBD1. The CDR3 has 15 residues. CDR1 is SGDLS, CDR2 YYNGEE, per germline. V gave up 4 bases and J gave up 0 bases; unmatched junction bases: 5. The CDR3 nucleotides are TGTGCCAGCAGCCTCGGGGACAGGTTGAACACTGAAGCTTTCTTT. Amino acids: CASSLGDRLNTEAFF.

DNA for the CDR3: TGTGCCAGCAGCCTCTTCGGACAGGGGAAAAGGCATGAGCAGTTCTTC. The encoded protein is CASSLFGQGKRHEQFF. The V gene is TRBV7-8, the J gene TRBJ2-1; 9 bases match TRBD1. Germline assignment: CDR1 SGHVS and CDR2 FQNEAQ. V lost 5 bases and J lost 8; bases outside the gene matches: 13. CDR3 size: 16 residues.

Only a few counts were recorded for this clone. This chain uses TRBV6-5 with TRBJ1-2, with D unresolved. The V and J ends lost 5 bases and 2 bases respectively, with 12 bases between them. Germline CDR1 is MNHEY and CDR2 is SVGAGI. This CDR3 comprises 14 residues. The CDR3 here is CASSPDTWNYGYTF. The CDR3 nucleotides read TGTGCCAGCAGTCCCGACACCTGGAACTATGGCTACACCTTC.

CDR3 DNA: TGTGCCAGCAGCCAAATCACAGGGACGGCCAAAAACATTCAGTACTTC. It codes for CASSQITGTAKNIQYF. The chain recombines TRBV3-1 (or the pseudogene TRBV3-2) with TRBJ2-4, with a possible D match to TRBD1 (6 bases). The V and J ends lost 2 bases and 1 base respectively, with 12 bases between them. The CDR3 runs to 16 residues. Germline CDR1 LGHDT, CDR2 YNNKEL (reference sequence).

This sequence joins TRBV9 and TRBJ1-2, with 9 bases fitting TRBD1. The CDR3 runs to 15 residues. CDR1 and CDR2 (germline): SGDLS, YYNGEE. Trimming took 4 bases from V and 11 from J; bases not matched to a gene: 15. This chain's CDR3 is CASSPSNIMTGGYTF. The CDR3 DNA reads TGTGCCAGCAGCCCCTCGAACATTATGACAGGGGGTTACACCTTC.

V and J are TRBV19 and TRBJ2-7; 7 bases agree with TRBD2. V shed 5 bases, J shed 3 bases, and the junction held 4 bases outside the gene matches. The germline CDR1 and CDR2 sequences are LNHDA and SQIVND (reference sequence). CDR3 length: 13 amino acids. The CDR3 DNA reads as TGTGCCAGTAGTGCCGGCGGGGGCTACGAGCAGTACTTC. Translating it yields CASSAGGGYEQYF.

This clone came up a few times. V usage is TRBV3-1 (or the pseudogene TRBV3-2) and J usage is TRBJ2-1; D is perhaps TRBD1 or TRBD2 (6 bases each). The ends were cut back, 0 bases at V and 3 bases at J, with 15 bases in the middle. Germline V gene lookup returns CDR1 LGHDT and CDR2 YNNKEL (reference sequence). The CDR3 sequence is 17 residues long. The CDR3 bases are TGTGCCAGCAGCCAAGATGGACGGGGGCAGATCTACAATGAGCAGTTCTTC. Translated: CASSQDGRGQIYNEQFF.